The next 4 T cell receptor beta chains were all read from a single sample in a study of post-analysis software for immune sequencing data (dated by TCRdb to the mid-2010s). The library relied on PCR. The sample was run on an Illumina HiSeq 2500. Unique molecular identifiers were incorporated into TCR beta cDNA libraries to reduce PCR and sequencing biases. The public sequencing data were trimmed at Q25 with fastp and processed into clonotypes with MiXCR by TCRdb, which kept only in-frame beta chains. Identical CDR3 protein sequences are pooled into one entry, listed with their most common genes and DNA. The sample contains about 460,000 distinct CDR3 sequences, approximately 45% of them found a single time. The ten largest clones capture around 10% of the sample. Findings and caveats that apply to the study as a whole: Significantly higher frequencies in patients than in controls were found for roughly 5 TRBV segments, including TRBV5-6, TRBV5-1 and TRBV20-1.

The antigens these receptors bind are not known. The sequencing sample was made of blood. The receptor set was obtained from a girl aged 5-17 years with multiple sclerosis.

CDR3 loop: CASSPSGTDEKLFF. The CDR3 DNA reads TGTGCCAGCTCACCCTCTGGAACAGATGAAAAACTGTTTTTT. This chain uses TRBV18 with TRBJ1-4, with no clear D. The CDR3 runs 14 residues. The V gene's germline CDR1 is KGHSH and CDR2 LQKENI. V was shortened by 3 bases and J by 6 bases, with 11 bases between the two germline ends.

This clonotype showed up just a few times. The chain has TRBV2 and TRBJ2-1, with 11 bases fitting TRBD2. Looked up from germline, CDR1 is SNHLY and CDR2 is FYNNEI. This CDR3 has 16 amino acids. The V gene end was trimmed by 2 bases and the J gene end by 7 bases; junction bases not matched to a gene: 7. The chain's CDR3 is CASSESVAGGPNEQFF. DNA for the CDR3: TGTGCCAGCAGTGAATCGGTAGCGGGAGGGCCGAATGAGCAGTTCTTC.

The chain employs TRBV7-3 and TRBJ2-7, with D hard to call. Germline V gene data show CDR1 as SGHTA and CDR2 as FQGTGA. This CDR3 is built from 15 residues. Trimming pared 0 bases from V and 0 bases from J, leaving 9 bases between. CDR3 nucleotides: TGTGCCAGCAGCTTAACGGTTGCGATCTCCTACGAGCAGTACTTC. It translates to CASSLTVAISYEQYF.

This chain links TRBV6-5 with TRBJ2-3; 8 bases match TRBD1. Germline trimming cut 5 bases from V and 6 bases from J; bases unmatched to any gene: 7. Per the germline V gene, CDR1 is MNHEY and CDR2 is SVGAGI. The CDR3 totals 14 residues. This chain's CDR3 is CASSRQGALDTQYF. Written as DNA, the CDR3 is TGTGCCAGCAGTCGGCAGGGGGCTTTGGATACGCAGTATTTT.